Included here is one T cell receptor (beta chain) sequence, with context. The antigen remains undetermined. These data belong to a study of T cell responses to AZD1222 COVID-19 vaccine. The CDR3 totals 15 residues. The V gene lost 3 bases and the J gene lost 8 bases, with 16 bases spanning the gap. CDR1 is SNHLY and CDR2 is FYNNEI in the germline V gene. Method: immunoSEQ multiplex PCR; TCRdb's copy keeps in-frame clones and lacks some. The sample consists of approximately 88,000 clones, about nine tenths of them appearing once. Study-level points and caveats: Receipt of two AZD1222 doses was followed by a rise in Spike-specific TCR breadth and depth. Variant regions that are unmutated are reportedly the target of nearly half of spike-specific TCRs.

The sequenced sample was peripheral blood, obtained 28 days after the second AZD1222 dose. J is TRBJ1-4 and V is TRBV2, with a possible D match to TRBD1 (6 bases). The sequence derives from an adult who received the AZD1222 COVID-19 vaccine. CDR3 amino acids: CASSEGAGAREKLFF. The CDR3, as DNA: TGTGCCAGCAGTGAGGGGGCAGGGGCTCGGGAAAAACTGTTTTTT.